This T cell receptor (beta chain) was identified in a study of T cells in Graves' hyperthyroidism and ophthalmopathy. Patients were aged 18 to 65, had disease duration under 2 months, and had newly diagnosed hyperthyroidism. Exclusion of a patient resulted from uncontrolled infection, other autoimmune disease, pregnancy or lactation. This CDR3 has 16 residues. Germline trimming cut 0 bases from V and 0 bases from J; bases unmatched to any gene: 5. Germline loops: CDR1 SGHRS, CDR2 YFSETQ. The table lists this clonotype with many counts. Its antigen is not identified. The source material, RNA transcripts, was used to amplify TCR beta CDR3 regions. Initially, a first-round RT-PCR of the TCR CDR3 employed the HTBI primer set. TCRdb re-derived calls from the multiplex PCR reads in MiXCR, one entry per CDR3 protein. The table lists around 580,000 distinct CDR3 sequences, about 45% of them singletons. General study points: Most thyroid clonotypes expanded above 0.001 were also detected in blood.

The chain has TRBV5-1 and TRBJ1-1; 7 nucleotides match TRBD1. The sequenced sample was peripheral blood or thyroid tissue (not recorded which). This sequence originates from a woman aged 18-29 years with Graves' hyperthyroidism. The CDR3 here is CASSLDPDRVNTEAFF. The CDR3 coding sequence is TGCGCCAGCAGCTTGGACCCAGACAGGGTGAACACTGAAGCTTTCTTT.